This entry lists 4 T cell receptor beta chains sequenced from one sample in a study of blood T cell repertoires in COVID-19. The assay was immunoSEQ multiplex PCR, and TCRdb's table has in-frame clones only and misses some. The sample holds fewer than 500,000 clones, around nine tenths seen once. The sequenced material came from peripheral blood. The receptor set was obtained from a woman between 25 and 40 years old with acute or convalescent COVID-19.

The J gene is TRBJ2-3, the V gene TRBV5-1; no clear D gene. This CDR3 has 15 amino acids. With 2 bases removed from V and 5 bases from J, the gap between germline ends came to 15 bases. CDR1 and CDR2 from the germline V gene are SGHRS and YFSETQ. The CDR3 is CASSFSGNGGDTQYF. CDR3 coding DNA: TGCGCCAGCAGCTTTTCAGGTAACGGTGGAGATACGCAGTATTTT.

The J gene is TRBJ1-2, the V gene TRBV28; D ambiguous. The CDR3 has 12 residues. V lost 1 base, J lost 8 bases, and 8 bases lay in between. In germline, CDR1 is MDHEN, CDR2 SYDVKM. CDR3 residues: CASSLYSGGYTF. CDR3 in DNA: TGTGCCAGCAGTTTATACTCAGGCGGCTACACCTTC.

CDR3 sequence: CASSESEGTDFYEQYF. The CDR3, as DNA: TGTGCCAGCAGTGAATCTGAGGGGACAGACTTCTACGAGCAGTACTTC. The chain employs TRBV25-1 and TRBJ2-7, with TRBD1 matching 7 bases. Unmatched junction bases numbered 9, after V lost 1 base and J lost 3 bases. The CDR3 consists of 16 residues. Germline values: CDR1 MGHDK, CDR2 SYGVNS.

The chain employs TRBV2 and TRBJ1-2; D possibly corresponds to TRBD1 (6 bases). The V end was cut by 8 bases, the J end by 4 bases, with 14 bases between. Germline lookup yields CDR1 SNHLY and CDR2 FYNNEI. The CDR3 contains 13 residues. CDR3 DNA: TGTGCCAGCTCCGGGGGGCGAAGCTATGGCTACACCTTC. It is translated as CASSGGRSYGYTF.